Sequencing of this TCR beta chain was carried out in a study of breast tumors, draining lymph nodes, adjacent tissues. This clonotype occurred many times. Its antigen remains unknown. TCRdb passed the multiplex PCR reads through MiXCR, listing each CDR3 protein once. The top ten hold about 2.3% of the sample, which has approximately 150,000 distinct CDR3 sequences, over 25% seen once. Study observations and caveats: Luminal-like breast cancer showed significantly higher tumor–nontumor repertoire similarity than basal-like. Findings are consistent with lymph node origin and intratumoral expansion of most tumor T cells. Tumor repertoires ranked between lymph nodes and nontumor tissue in diversity, with V and J gene preferences. That most tumor T cells come from lymph nodes remained unproven.

Breast cancer patients provided tissue from their axillary draining lymph nodes. The material sequenced was axillary lymph node tissue. This TCR was recovered from a female donor with breast cancer. Some clones in this sample may be carry-over from other donors' samples.

CDR3 protein: CSVSGRGRNEKLFF. The CDR3 DNA is TGCAGCGTTTCCGGTAGGGGAAGAAATGAAAAACTGTTTTTT. This sequence joins TRBV29-1 and TRBJ1-4; a possible D gene is TRBD1 (5 bases). The length of the CDR3 is 14 residues. In germline, CDR1 is SQVTM, CDR2 ANQGSEA. V was pared by 5 bases and J by 5 bases, with 15 bases between.